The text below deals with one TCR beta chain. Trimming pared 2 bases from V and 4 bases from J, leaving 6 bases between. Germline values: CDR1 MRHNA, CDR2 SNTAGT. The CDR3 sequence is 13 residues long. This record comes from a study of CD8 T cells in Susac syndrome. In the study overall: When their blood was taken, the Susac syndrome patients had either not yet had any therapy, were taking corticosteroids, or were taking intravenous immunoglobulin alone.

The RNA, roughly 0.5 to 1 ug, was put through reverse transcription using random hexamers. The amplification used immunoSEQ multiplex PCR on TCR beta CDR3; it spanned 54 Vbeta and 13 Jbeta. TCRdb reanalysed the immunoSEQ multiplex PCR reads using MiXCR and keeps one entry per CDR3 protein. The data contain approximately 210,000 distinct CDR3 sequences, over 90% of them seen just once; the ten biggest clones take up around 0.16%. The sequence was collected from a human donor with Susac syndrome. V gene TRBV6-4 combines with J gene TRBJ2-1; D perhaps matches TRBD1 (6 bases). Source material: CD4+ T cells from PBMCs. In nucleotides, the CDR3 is TGTGCCAGCAGTGACGGACAGTACAATGAGCAGTTCTTC. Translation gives CASSDGQYNEQFF.